The subject of this entry is one TCR beta chain. What it recognizes is unknown. This sample was included in a study of blood T cells in healthy people across ages. Points from the study as a whole: More naive CD4+ cells and higher diversity marked long-lived donors relative to aged donors. Getting older went along with TCR beta diversity per million T cells dropping roughly linearly.

J gave up 0 bases and V 5 bases, and 9 bases lay outside the gene matches. Germline V gives CDR1 LNHNV, CDR2 YYDKDF (reference sequence). This CDR3 contains 17 residues. A sample-barcoded 5' primer and a J-beta primer mix were used in a second PCR of roughly 7 to 11 cycles. With 12 random nucleotides, a template-switch adaptor tagged each individual cDNA molecule. TCRdb passed the 5' RACE reads through MiXCR, listing each CDR3 protein once. This sample has 380,000 or so distinct CDR3 sequences, with about 52% found just once. This sequence joins TRBV15 and TRBJ2-3; 9 positions agree with TRBD2. This clonotype was obtained from a man in his 60s in good health. Sequencing was performed on blood. CDR3 sequence: CATSPFTTSGSTDTQYF. The CDR3 coding sequence is TGTGCCACCAGCCCTTTTACGACTAGCGGAAGCACAGATACGCAGTATTTT.